The TCR beta chain under discussion was sequenced for a study of blood T cell repertoires in COVID-19. Study-level information: Collection of acute and convalescent COVID-19 samples took place in the United States, Italy and Spain.

Participants spanned ages about 18 to 100 years and resided in roughly 22 US areas. Clinical history as reported by participants underpinned cohort assignment. Per the original data handling: For nucleated cells, counts were estimated from reference gene primer amplification. TCRdb keeps only in-frame clones here, not all; method: immunoSEQ multiplex PCR. The DNA was the basis for D and trimming; V, J and clone size are from that table. The table records a few hundred thousand clones, 70% to 90% of them present only once. This sequence originates from a woman aged 35 to 49 with acute COVID-19. Sample: PBMCs or T cells enriched from blood (not recorded which).

CDR3 region: CASTKTGVGTEAFF. The CDR3 DNA reads as TGTGCCAGCACCAAAACCGGGGTTGGCACTGAAGCTTTCTTT. This chain uses TRBV6-6 with TRBJ1-1; no clear D. Deletions cut 7 bases from V and 4 bases from J, with 16 bases between. Per germline, CDR1 MNHNY and CDR2 SVGAGI (reference sequence). The CDR3 spans 14 residues.